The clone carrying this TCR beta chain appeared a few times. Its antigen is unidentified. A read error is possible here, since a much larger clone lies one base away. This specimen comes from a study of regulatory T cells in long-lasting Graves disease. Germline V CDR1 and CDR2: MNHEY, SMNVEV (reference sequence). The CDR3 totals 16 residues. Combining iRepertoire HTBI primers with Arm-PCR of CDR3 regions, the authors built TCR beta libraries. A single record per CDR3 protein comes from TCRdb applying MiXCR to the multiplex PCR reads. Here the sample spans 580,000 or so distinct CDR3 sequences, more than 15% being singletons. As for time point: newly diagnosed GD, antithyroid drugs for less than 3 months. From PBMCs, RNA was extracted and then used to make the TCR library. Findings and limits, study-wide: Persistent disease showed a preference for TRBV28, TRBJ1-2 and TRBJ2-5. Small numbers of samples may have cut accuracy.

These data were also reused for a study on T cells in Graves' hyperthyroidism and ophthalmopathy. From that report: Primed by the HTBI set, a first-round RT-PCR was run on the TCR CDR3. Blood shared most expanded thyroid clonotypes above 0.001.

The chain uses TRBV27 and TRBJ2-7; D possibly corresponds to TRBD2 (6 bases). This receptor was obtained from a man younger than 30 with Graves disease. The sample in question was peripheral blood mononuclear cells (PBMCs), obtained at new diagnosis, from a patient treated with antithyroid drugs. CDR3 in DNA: TGTGCCGGCAGCGCGAGGCGTCTGCGGGATCGGGCCGAGCAGTACTTC. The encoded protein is CAGSARRLRDRAEQYF.